This is a list of T cell receptor beta chains from one sample in a study of T cell responses to AZD1222 COVID-19 vaccine. Profiling relied on immunoSEQ multiplex PCR, and the TCRdb table lists in-frame clones only, not all of them. The sample holds around 150,000 clones; 85% to 95% are singletons and the top ten take 3.5% to 4.5%. The sequenced sample was peripheral blood, obtained 28 days after the second AZD1222 dose. These receptors all come from an adult who received the AZD1222 COVID-19 vaccine. CDR3s include the opening cysteine and the closing phenylalanine or tryptophan. A D gene is named only where the DNA matches it firmly. Not every row has a clone size; where given, it reads once, few, many or a size class.

>TRBJ1-4|-|TRBV5-1|-
CASSLDGINEKLFF
TGCGCCAGCAGCTTGGATGGGATTAATGAAAAACTGTTTTTT
>TRBJ2-7|-|TRBV29-1|TRBD1
CSVEVGQGSYEQYF
TGCAGCGTTGAAGTAGGACAGGGCTCCTACGAGCAGTACTTC
>TRBJ1-1|-|TRBV6-5|-
CASRAGENTEAFF
TGTGCCAGCAGGGCAGGTGAGAACACTGAAGCTTTCTTT
>TRBJ2-1|once|TRBV28|TRBD2
CASSLTSGSRHEQFF
TGTGCCAGCAGTTTGACTAGCGGGAGTAGGCATGAGCAGTTCTTC
>TRBJ1-2|-|TRBV19|TRBD1
CASTSTGTGVAYGYTF
TGTGCCAGTACCTCGACCGGGACAGGGGTCGCGTATGGCTACACCTTC
>TRBJ1-1|-|TRBV4-1|-
CASSQDRSQAFF
TGCGCCAGCAGCCAAGACCGATCCCAGGCTTTCTTT
>TRBJ2-7|-|TRBV7-8|-
CASSAGESYEQYF
TGTGCCAGCAGTGCCGGGGAGTCCTACGAGCAGTACTTC
>TRBJ2-1|-|TRBV29-1|-
CSVGGETYNEQFF
TGCAGCGTTGGGGGTGAGACCTACAATGAGCAGTTCTTC
>TRBJ2-2|-|TRBV5-1|TRBD2
CASSLEGTSGSSRTGELFF
TGCGCCAGCAGCTTAGAAGGGACTAGCGGGAGTTCGCGTACCGGGGAGCTGTTTTTT
>TRBJ2-1|-|TRBV18|-
CASSPQRNEQFF
TGTGCCAGCTCACCCCAGAGGAATGAGCAGTTCTTC
>TRBJ2-6|-|TRBV27|TRBD2
CASSFQGLAGPGANVLTF
TGTGCCAGCAGTTTCCAAGGACTAGCGGGGCCTGGGGCCAACGTCCTGACTTTC
>TRBJ2-3|once|TRBV27|TRBD1
CASSLSGGQGASDTQYF
TGTGCCAGCAGTTTATCAGGGGGACAGGGGGCATCAGATACGCAGTATTTT
>TRBJ1-1|-|TRBV10-3|TRBD1
CAIRNDSPRDRGRGAFF
TGTGCCATCAGAAACGACTCCCCTCGTGACAGGGGGCGCGGCGCTTTCTTT
>TRBJ1-5|-|TRBV6-1|-
CASSEGGGGQPQHF
TGTGCCAGCAGTGAAGGCGGGGGTGGTCAGCCCCAGCATTTT
>TRBJ1-6|few|TRBV7-3|-
CASSLGYEDSPLHF
TGTGCCAGCAGCTTAGGGTACGAAGACTCACCCCTCCACTTT
>TRBJ2-7|once|TRBV7-2|-
CASSPDGVTYEQYF
TGTGCCAGCAGCCCCGATGGTGTTACCTACGAGCAGTACTTC
>TRBJ2-1|-|TRBV5-1|-
CASSLSGEPHEQFF
TGCGCCAGCAGCTTGAGTGGCGAACCCCATGAGCAGTTCTTC
>TRBJ1-1|-|TRBV10-3|-
CAISELQAGGNTEAFF
TGTGCCATCAGTGAATTACAGGCCGGAGGGAACACTGAAGCTTTCTTT
>TRBJ2-7|once|TRBV28|-
CASSSKTYEQYF
TGTGCCAGCAGTTCAAAGACCTACGAGCAGTACTTC
>TRBJ1-5|-|TRBV28|TRBD1
CASRDQGGQPQHF
TGTGCCAGCAGAGACCAGGGGGGTCAGCCCCAGCATTTT
>TRBJ2-2|-|TRBV3-1/TRBV3-2|-
CASSQSGGKVGELFF
TGTGCCAGCAGCCAGTCCGGGGGCAAGGTGGGGGAGCTGTTTTTT
>TRBJ2-1|-|TRBV6-2/TRBV6-3|TRBD1
CASSFLGTDYNEQFF
TGTGCCAGCAGCTTCCTAGGGACAGACTACAATGAGCAGTTCTTC
>TRBJ1-2|-|TRBV6-6|TRBD1
CATRPGQGAGYGYTF
TGTGCCACCCGACCGGGACAGGGGGCTGGTTATGGCTACACCTTC
>TRBJ1-2|-|TRBV28|-
CASSRGQTYPYGYTF
TGTGCCAGCAGTAGGGGACAAACCTACCCCTATGGCTACACCTTC
>TRBJ2-7|-|TRBV4-3|-
CASSQESSLSYEQYF
TGCGCCAGCAGCCAAGAAAGTAGCCTCTCCTACGAGCAGTACTTC
>TRBJ1-1|-|TRBV2|-
CASTGGTEAFF
TGTGCCAGCACGGGCGGCACTGAAGCTTTCTTT
>TRBJ2-3|-|TRBV2|-
CASTELRTDTQYF
TGTGCCAGCACTGAGTTACGCACAGATACGCAGTATTTT
>TRBJ1-2|-|TRBV28|-
CASSPVRRNYGYTF
TGTGCCAGCAGTCCCGTTAGGCGGAACTATGGCTACACCTTC
>TRBJ1-2|-|TRBV5-6|-
CASRGGTLYGYTF
TGTGCCAGCAGGGGCGGGACTCTCTATGGCTACACCTTC
>TRBJ1-4|-|TRBV18|-
CASSPRAEKLFF
TGTGCCAGCTCACCAAGGGCAGAAAAACTGTTTTTT
>TRBJ1-5|-|TRBV19|TRBD1
CASRPQGGDQPQHF
TGTGCCAGTAGACCTCAGGGGGGAGATCAGCCCCAGCATTTT
>TRBJ1-1|-|TRBV2|-
CASSDNDPPVSRAFF
TGTGCCAGCAGTGATAATGACCCTCCAGTGTCTCGAGCTTTCTTT
>TRBJ2-7|once|TRBV30|-
CAWGLGGKAEQYF
TGTGCCTGGGGGCTTGGGGGCAAAGCCGAGCAGTACTTC
>TRBJ1-1|-|TRBV28|-
CASRTAQTLNTEAFF
TGTGCCAGCAGGACCGCACAGACCTTGAACACTGAAGCTTTCTTT
>TRBJ1-1|-|TRBV28|-
CASSLRGGTGPLGAFF
TGTGCCAGCAGTTTAAGGGGGGGCACAGGGCCTTTGGGAGCTTTCTTT
>TRBJ1-4|once|TRBV5-1|TRBD1
CASSLRRGQLNEKLFF
TGCGCCAGCAGCTTACGGCGGGGACAGTTAAATGAAAAACTGTTTTTT
>TRBJ1-3|once|TRBV28|TRBD1
CASSPRQGGNTIYF
TGTGCCAGCAGTCCAAGACAGGGAGGAAACACCATATATTTT
>TRBJ2-1|-|TRBV7-8|-
CASSLVSGGAYNEQFF
TGTGCCAGCAGCTTAGTTTCTGGCGGAGCCTACAATGAGCAGTTCTTC
>TRBJ1-6|-|TRBV3-1/TRBV3-2|-
CASTLTYNSPLHF
TGTGCCAGCACCCTGACCTATAATTCACCCCTCCACTTT
>TRBJ1-2|-|TRBV24-1|-
CATSPTAFYGYTF
TGTGCCACCAGCCCAACGGCCTTCTATGGCTACACCTTC
>TRBJ1-5|-|TRBV21-1|-
CASSKAPGTVSNQPQHF
TGTGCCAGCAGCAAAGCGCCAGGGACGGTGAGCAATCAGCCCCAGCATTTT
>TRBJ2-2|-|TRBV7-9|-
CASSLFAVAATGELFF
TGTGCCAGCAGCTTATTTGCGGTAGCAGCGACCGGGGAGCTGTTTTTT
>TRBJ2-7|-|TRBV18|-
CASSPPRFHYEQYF
TGTGCCAGCTCACCACCACGGTTCCACTACGAGCAGTACTTC
>TRBJ1-1|-|TRBV5-4|TRBD1
CASSLAQGAGTEAFF
TGTGCCAGCAGCTTGGCGCAGGGGGCGGGCACTGAAGCTTTCTTT
>TRBJ2-1|-|TRBV6-1|TRBD2
CASSDLLAGLYNEQFF
TGTGCCAGCAGTGACTTACTAGCGGGATTGTACAATGAGCAGTTCTTC
>TRBJ2-7|-|TRBV4-2|-
CASSQEVGRSSYEQYF
TGTGCCAGCAGCCAAGAAGTAGGGCGGAGCTCCTACGAGCAGTACTTC
>TRBJ1-6|-|TRBV28|-
CASSPPRGGNSPLHF
TGTGCCAGCAGTCCCCCGCGGGGGGGAAATTCACCCCTCCACTTT
>TRBJ2-4|-|TRBV7-9|-
CASSFAGNIQYF
TGTGCCAGCAGCTTTGCAGGGAACATTCAGTACTTC
>TRBJ1-1|-|TRBV9|-
CASSSPGTEAFF
TGTGCCAGCAGCTCCCCGGGCACTGAAGCTTTCTTT
>TRBJ1-2|-|TRBV14|-
CASSPSSYGYTF
TGTGCCAGCAGCCCGTCGAGCTATGGCTACACCTTC
>TRBJ2-3|-|TRBV6-5|-
CASSYGYGASTDTQYF
TGTGCCAGCAGTTACGGTTACGGAGCTAGCACAGATACGCAGTATTTT
>TRBJ2-7|once|TRBV5-6|TRBD2
CASSRAAGEISHEQYF
TGTGCCAGCAGTCGTGCGGCGGGGGAGATAAGCCACGAGCAGTACTTC
>TRBJ2-1|-|TRBV5-5|TRBD1
CASSLRTGGVYNEQFF
TGTGCCAGCAGCCTGCGGACAGGGGGCGTCTACAATGAGCAGTTCTTC
>TRBJ1-2|-|TRBV6-5|-
CASSPQGGYYGYTF
TGTGCCAGCAGTCCCCAAGGAGGGTACTATGGCTACACCTTC
>TRBJ1-5|-|TRBV2|-
CASRADSGVRSQHF
TGTGCCAGCAGAGCGGACAGCGGGGTGAGGTCCCAGCATTTT
>TRBJ1-1|few|TRBV29-1|-
CSVRTGMNTEAFF
TGCAGCGTCCGCACAGGGATGAACACTGAAGCTTTCTTT
>TRBJ2-2|-|TRBV28|TRBD2
CASSQPLAGLTGELFF
TGTGCCAGCAGCCAACCACTAGCGGGACTGACCGGGGAGCTGTTTTTT
>TRBJ2-1|-|TRBV12-3/TRBV12-4|-
CASSLTTAEQFF
TGTGCCAGCAGTTTAACGACGGCTGAGCAGTTCTTC
>TRBJ1-5|-|TRBV19|-
CASSTSTASGNQPQHF
TGTGCCAGTAGTACTTCGACAGCCTCGGGCAATCAGCCCCAGCATTTT
>TRBJ1-6|-|TRBV28|-
CASRGVSNNSPLHF
TGTGCCAGCAGAGGGGTCAGTAATAATTCACCCCTCCACTTT